This T cell receptor beta chain came from a study of blood T cell repertoires in COVID-19. In the study overall: PBMCs, B-cell-depleted T cells, or T cells were the source of the cDNA or gDNA that made up the material.

Assay used: immunoSEQ multiplex PCR; TCRdb lists only in-frame clones, some missing. This sample carries some 250,000 clones, 80% to 85% of them seen once, and the ten largest clones take around 2.9%. Germline V CDR1 and CDR2: MNHEY, SVGAGI. The CDR3 is made up of 16 amino acids. V dropped 2 bases and J dropped 4 bases, with 18 bases sitting between them. This receptor was obtained from a woman aged 55-75 years with active or convalescent COVID-19. The sample taken for sequencing was peripheral blood. The chain couples TRBV6-5 to TRBJ2-7, with D possibly matching TRBD2 (5 bases). The CDR3 loop is CASSYLEASKTYEQYF. In nucleotides, the CDR3 is TGTGCCAGCAGTTACCTGGAGGCTAGCAAAACTTACGAGCAGTACTTC.